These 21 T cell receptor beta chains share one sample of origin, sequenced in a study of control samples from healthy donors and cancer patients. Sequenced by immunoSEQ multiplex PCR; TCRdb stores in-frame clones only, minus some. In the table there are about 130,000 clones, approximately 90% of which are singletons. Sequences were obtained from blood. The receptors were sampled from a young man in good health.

The CDR3 DNA is TGTGCCATCAGTGATCAGGGAACAAACTCTGGAAACACCATATATTTT. The encoded protein is CAISDQGTNSGNTIYF. The V gene is TRBV10-3, the J gene TRBJ1-3; D may be TRBD1 (5 bases). CDR1 is ENHRY and CDR2 is SYGVKD in the germline V gene. This CDR3 spans 16 amino acids. Trimming took off 3 bases at V and 0 bases at J, with 12 bases between the two ends.

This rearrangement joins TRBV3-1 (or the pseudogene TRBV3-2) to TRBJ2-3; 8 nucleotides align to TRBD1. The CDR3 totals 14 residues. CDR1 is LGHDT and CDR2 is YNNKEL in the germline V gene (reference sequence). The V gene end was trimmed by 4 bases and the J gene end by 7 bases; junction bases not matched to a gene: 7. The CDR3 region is CASSPDRAGNTQYF. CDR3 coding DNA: TGTGCCAGCAGCCCGGACAGGGCCGGGAATACGCAGTATTTT.

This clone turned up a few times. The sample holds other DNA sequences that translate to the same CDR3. The CDR3 loop reads CASSGTGEKLFF. For the CDR3, the DNA is TGTGCCAGCAGTGGGACGGGGGAAAAACTGTTTTTT. V usage is TRBV2 and J usage is TRBJ1-4; D uncertain. Looked up from germline, CDR1 is SNHLY and CDR2 is FYNNEI. This CDR3 has 12 amino acids. V lost 4 bases and J 8 bases, leaving 8 bases between the germline ends.

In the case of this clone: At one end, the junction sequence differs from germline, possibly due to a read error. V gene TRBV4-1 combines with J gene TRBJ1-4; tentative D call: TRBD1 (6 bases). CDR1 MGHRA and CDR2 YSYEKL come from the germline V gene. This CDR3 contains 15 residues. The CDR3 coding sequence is TGCGCCAGCAGGCAAGGGGGGGGGACTAATGAAAAACTGTTTTTT. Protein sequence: CASRQGGGTNEKLFF.

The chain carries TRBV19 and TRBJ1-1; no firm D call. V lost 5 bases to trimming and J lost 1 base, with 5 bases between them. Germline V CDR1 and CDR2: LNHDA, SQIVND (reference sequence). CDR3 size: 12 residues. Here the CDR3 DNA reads TGTGCCAGTAGTTGGGGGAACACTGAAGCTTTCTTT. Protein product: CASSWGNTEAFF.

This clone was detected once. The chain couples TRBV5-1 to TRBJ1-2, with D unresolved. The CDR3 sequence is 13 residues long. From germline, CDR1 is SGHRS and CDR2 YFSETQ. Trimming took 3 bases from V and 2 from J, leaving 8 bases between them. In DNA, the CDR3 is TGCGCCAGCAGCTCGGACCCAAACTATGGCTACACCTTC. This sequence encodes CASSSDPNYGYTF.

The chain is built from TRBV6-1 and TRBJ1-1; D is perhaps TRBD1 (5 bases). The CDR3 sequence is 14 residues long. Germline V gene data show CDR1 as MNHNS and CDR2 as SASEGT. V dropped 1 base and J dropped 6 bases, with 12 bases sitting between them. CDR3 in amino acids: CASSEVLGGAEAFF. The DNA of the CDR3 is TGTGCCAGCAGTGAAGTTCTGGGGGGTGCTGAAGCTTTCTTT.

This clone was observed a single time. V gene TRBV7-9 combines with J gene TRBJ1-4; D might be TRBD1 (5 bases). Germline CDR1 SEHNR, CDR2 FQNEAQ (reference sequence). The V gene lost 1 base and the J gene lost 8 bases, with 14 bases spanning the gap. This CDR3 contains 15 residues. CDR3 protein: CASSLVARVDEKLFF. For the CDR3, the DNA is TGTGCCAGCAGCTTAGTCGCCAGGGTGGACGAAAAACTGTTTTTT. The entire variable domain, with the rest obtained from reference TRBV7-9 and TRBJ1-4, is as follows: DTGVSQNPRHKITKRGQNVTFRCDPISEHNRLYWYRQTLGQGPEFLTYFQNEAQLEKSRLLSDRFSAERPKGSFSTLEIQRTEQGDSAMYLCASSLVARVDEKLFFGSGTQLSVL.

The CDR3 sequence is CASSPGAGTEAFF. Here the CDR3 DNA reads TGTGCCAGCAGCCCCGGAGCGGGGACTGAAGCTTTCTTT. V usage is TRBV4-2 and J usage is TRBJ1-1; D remains ambiguous. The germline V gene encodes CDR1 LGHNA and CDR2 YNFKEQ. The CDR3 totals 13 residues. Trimming pared 4 bases from V and 5 bases from J, leaving 11 bases between.

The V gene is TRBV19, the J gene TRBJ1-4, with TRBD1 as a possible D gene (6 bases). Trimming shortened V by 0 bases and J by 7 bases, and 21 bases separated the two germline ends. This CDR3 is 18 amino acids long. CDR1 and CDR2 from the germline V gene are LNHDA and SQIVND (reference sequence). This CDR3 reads CASSIEGSNGGTAEKLFF. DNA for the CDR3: TGTGCCAGTAGTATAGAAGGCTCGAACGGGGGCACAGCTGAAAAACTGTTTTTT.

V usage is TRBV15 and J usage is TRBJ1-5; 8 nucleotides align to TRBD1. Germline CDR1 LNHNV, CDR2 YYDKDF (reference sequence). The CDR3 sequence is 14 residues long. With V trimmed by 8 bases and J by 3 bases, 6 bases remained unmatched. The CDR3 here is CATSGQELNQPQHF. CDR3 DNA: TGTGCCACCTCGGGACAGGAACTCAATCAGCCCCAGCATTTT.

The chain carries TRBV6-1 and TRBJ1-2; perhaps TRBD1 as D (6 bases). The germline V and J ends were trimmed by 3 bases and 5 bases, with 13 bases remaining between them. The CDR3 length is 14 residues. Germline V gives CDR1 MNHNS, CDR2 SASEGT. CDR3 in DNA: TGTGCCAGCAGTGACACAGGGCTAAAGTATGGCTACACCTTC. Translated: CASSDTGLKYGYTF.

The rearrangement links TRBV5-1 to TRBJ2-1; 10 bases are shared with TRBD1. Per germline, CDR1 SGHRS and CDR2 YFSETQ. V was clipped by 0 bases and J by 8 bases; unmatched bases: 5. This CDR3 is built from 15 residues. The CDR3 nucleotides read TGCGCCAGCAGCTTGGGACTAGGGACAGGGGATGAGCAGTTCTTC. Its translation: CASSLGLGTGDEQFF. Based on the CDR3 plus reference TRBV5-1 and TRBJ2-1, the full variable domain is KAGVTQTPRYLIKTRGQQVTLSCSPISGHRSVSWYQQTPGQGLQFLFEYFSETQRNKGNFPGRFSGRQFSNSRSEMNVSTLELGDSALYLCASSLGLGTGDEQFFGPGTRLTVL.

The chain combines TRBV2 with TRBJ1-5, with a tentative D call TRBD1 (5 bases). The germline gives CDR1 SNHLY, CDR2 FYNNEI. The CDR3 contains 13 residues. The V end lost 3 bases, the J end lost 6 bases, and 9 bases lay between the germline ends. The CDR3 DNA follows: TGTGCCAGCAGTGATGAGGGACGTCAGCCCCAGCATTTT. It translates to CASSDEGRQPQHF.

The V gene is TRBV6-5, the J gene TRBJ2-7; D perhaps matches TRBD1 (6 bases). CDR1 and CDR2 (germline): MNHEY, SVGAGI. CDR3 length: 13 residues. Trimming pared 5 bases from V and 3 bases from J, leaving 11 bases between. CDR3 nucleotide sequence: TGTGCCAGCAGTCTCGACAGGCACTACGAGCAGTACTTC. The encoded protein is CASSLDRHYEQYF.

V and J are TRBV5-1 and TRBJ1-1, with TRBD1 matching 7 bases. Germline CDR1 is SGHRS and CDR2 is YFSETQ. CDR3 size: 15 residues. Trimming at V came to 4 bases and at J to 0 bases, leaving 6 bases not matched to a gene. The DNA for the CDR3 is TGCGCCAGCAGCGGCGTGGACAGGATGAACACTGAAGCTTTCTTT. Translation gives CASSGVDRMNTEAFF.

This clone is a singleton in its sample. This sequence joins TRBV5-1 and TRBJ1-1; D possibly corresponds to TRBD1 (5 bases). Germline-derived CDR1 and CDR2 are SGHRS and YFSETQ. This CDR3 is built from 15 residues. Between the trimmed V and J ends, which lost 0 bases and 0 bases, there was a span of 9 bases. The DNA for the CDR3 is TGCGCCAGCAGCTTGGGCGGGGGGTTGAACACTGAAGCTTTCTTT. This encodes CASSLGGGLNTEAFF. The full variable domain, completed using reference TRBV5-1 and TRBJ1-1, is KAGVTQTPRYLIKTRGQQVTLSCSPISGHRSVSWYQQTPGQGLQFLFEYFSETQRNKGNFPGRFSGRQFSNSRSEMNVSTLELGDSALYLCASSLGGGLNTEAFFGQGTRLTVV.

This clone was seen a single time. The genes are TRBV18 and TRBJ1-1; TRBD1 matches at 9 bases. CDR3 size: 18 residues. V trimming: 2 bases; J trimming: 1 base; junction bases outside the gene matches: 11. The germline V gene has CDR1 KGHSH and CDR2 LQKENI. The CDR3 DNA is TGTGCCAGCTCACCAATCTCGTTACAGGGGGCGGGGAACACTGAAGCTTTCTTT. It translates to CASSPISLQGAGNTEAFF.

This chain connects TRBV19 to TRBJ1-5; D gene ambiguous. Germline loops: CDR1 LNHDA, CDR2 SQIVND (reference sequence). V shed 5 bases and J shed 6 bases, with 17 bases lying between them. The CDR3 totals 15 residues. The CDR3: CASSFTGDTSQPQHF. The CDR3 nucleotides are TGTGCCAGTAGTTTCACTGGGGATACGAGTCAGCCCCAGCATTTT.

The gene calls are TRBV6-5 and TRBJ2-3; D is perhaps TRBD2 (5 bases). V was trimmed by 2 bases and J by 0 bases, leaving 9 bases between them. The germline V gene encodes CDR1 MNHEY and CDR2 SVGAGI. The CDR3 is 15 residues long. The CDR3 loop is CASSYTWTSTDTQYF. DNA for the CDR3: TGTGCCAGCAGTTACACTTGGACTAGCACAGATACGCAGTATTTT.

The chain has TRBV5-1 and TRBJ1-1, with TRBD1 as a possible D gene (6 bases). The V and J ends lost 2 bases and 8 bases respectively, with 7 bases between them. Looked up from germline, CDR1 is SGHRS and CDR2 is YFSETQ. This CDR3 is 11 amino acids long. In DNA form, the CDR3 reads TGCGCCAGCAGCTTAGGACAGGAAGCTTTCTTT. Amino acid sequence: CASSLGQEAFF. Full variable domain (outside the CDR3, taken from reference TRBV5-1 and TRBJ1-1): KAGVTQTPRYLIKTRGQQVTLSCSPISGHRSVSWYQQTPGQGLQFLFEYFSETQRNKGNFPGRFSGRQFSNSRSEMNVSTLELGDSALYLCASSLGQEAFFGQGTRLTVV.